These 20 T cell receptor beta chains were sequenced from one sample in a study of T cells in Graves' hyperthyroidism and ophthalmopathy. Amplified TCR beta CDR3 regions derived from RNA transcripts. When the TCR CDR3 underwent first-round RT-PCR, the HTBI primer set was used. One entry per CDR3 protein, called by TCRdb with MiXCR from the multiplex PCR reads. The table lists approximately 870,000 distinct CDR3 sequences, 38% of them singletons. Sample: blood. All receptors come from a man between 18 and 29 years old with Graves' hyperthyroidism.

V is TRBV12-3 or TRBV12-4 and J is TRBJ1-1, with D tentatively TRBD1 (5 bases). V was cut by 6 bases and J by 4 bases, with 15 bases left in between. This CDR3 has 14 residues. The CDR3, as DNA: TGTGCCAGCAGCCCGACCCCGGGGACCACTGAAGCTTTCTTT. Protein product: CASSPTPGTTEAFF.

The chain has TRBV2 and TRBJ2-2, with 9 positions matching TRBD1. CDR1 SNHLY and CDR2 FYNNEI come from the germline V gene. This CDR3 region has 15 residues. V dropped 6 bases and J dropped 6; count of bases not matched to a gene: 8. The CDR3 sequence is CASSPGQGLAGELFF. The CDR3 DNA reads as TGTGCCAGCAGCCCGGGACAGGGATTGGCCGGGGAGCTGTTTTTT.

The sample holds a few counts of this clonotype. The chain combines TRBV2 with TRBJ2-5; D call uncertain. The germline V gene encodes CDR1 SNHLY and CDR2 FYNNEI. This CDR3 spans 14 amino acids. Trimming shortened V by 1 base and J by 5 bases, and 11 bases separated the two germline ends. The CDR3 coding sequence is TGTGCCAGCAGTGAAGAATTGGGTCAGGAGACCCAGTACTTC. It encodes CASSEELGQETQYF.

The chain recombines TRBV19 with TRBJ1-1; D unclear. The CDR3 is 13 amino acids. Germline CDR1 is LNHDA and CDR2 is SQIVND (reference sequence). V gave up 3 bases and J gave up 2 bases, with 7 bases separating them. The CDR3 loop is CASSMFGNTEAFF. The CDR3 region has the DNA TGTGCCAGTAGTATGTTCGGAAACACTGAAGCTTTCTTT.

The chain employs TRBV4-1 and TRBJ2-5; 10 bases are shared with TRBD2. Germline CDR1 reads MGHRA; CDR2 reads YSYEKL. With V trimmed by 4 bases and J by 2 bases, 7 bases remained unmatched. CDR3 length equals 16 residues. The CDR3 region is CASSLTGTSEQETQYF. The CDR3 DNA reads as TGCGCCAGCAGCCTCACTGGGACTAGCGAACAAGAGACCCAGTACTTC.

The J gene is TRBJ1-1, the V gene TRBV20-1; 8 bases line up with TRBD1. V lost 5 bases and J lost 1; bases outside the gene matches: 6. The germline V gene encodes CDR1 DFQATT and CDR2 SNEGSKA (reference sequence). The CDR3 sequence is 14 residues long. CDR3 bases: TGCAGTGCTGCGGGACAGGACAGGAACACTGAAGCTTTCTTT. Amino acid sequence: CSAAGQDRNTEAFF.

The chain combines TRBV20-1 with TRBJ1-1, with 9 bases matching TRBD1. The junction had 18 bases not matched to a gene; V was cut back by 6 bases and J by 10 bases. This CDR3 is 15 amino acids long. Germline assignment: CDR1 DFQATT and CDR2 SNEGSKA (reference sequence). For the CDR3, the DNA is TGCAGTGCGAGCCCTGTCCCGGGACAGGGAAGTGGAGCTTTCTTT. Its protein product is CSASPVPGQGSGAFF.

This clonotype has a single count. This may be a read error: a much more frequent sequence differs by one nucleotide. This chain connects TRBV20-1 to TRBJ1-1; no definite D call. Trimming took off 0 bases at V and 0 bases at J, with 8 bases between the two ends. CDR1 is DFQATT and CDR2 is SNEGSKA in the germline V gene (reference sequence). This CDR3 spans 14 amino acids. CDR3 loop: CSAREEQMNTEAFF. The DNA for the CDR3 is TGCAGTGCTAGAGAGGAACAGATGAACACTGAAGCTTTCTTT.

The genes are TRBV20-1 and TRBJ2-7; tentatively, D is TRBD1 (6 bases). CDR1 and CDR2 (germline): DFQATT, SNEGSKA (reference sequence). The V gene lost 3 bases and the J gene lost 3 bases, with 21 bases spanning the gap. The CDR3 consists of 16 residues. The CDR3: CSARDRDRTALYEQYF. CDR3 in DNA: TGCAGTGCTAGGGATAGGGACCGGACAGCTCTCTACGAGCAGTACTTC.

This clonotype was counted ten times or more. The V gene is TRBV19, the J gene TRBJ1-5; D is unresolved. The V and J ends lost 6 bases and 5 bases respectively, with 11 bases between them. CDR1 LNHDA and CDR2 SQIVND come from the germline V gene (reference sequence). The CDR3 totals 13 residues. This chain's CDR3 is CASSPAVHQPQHF. The CDR3 bases are TGTGCCAGTAGCCCCGCAGTCCATCAGCCCCAGCATTTT.

This clonotype was recorded a few times. The V call is TRBV9, the J call TRBJ1-4; 9 bases are shared with TRBD1. This CDR3 is 14 amino acids long. Per germline, CDR1 SGDLS and CDR2 YYNGEE. After removal of 4 bases from V and 6 bases from J, the junction contained 4 bases not matched to a gene. The CDR3 DNA sequence: TGTGCCAGCAGCCAGGGGACAGGGCATGAAAAACTGTTTTTT. This codes for CASSQGTGHEKLFF.

The count of this clonotype is one. A much larger clone lies a single base off, so this may be a read error. This sequence joins TRBV19 and TRBJ2-6; D is unclear. The germline CDR1 and CDR2 sequences are LNHDA and SQIVND (reference sequence). CDR3 length equals 15 residues. CDR3 region: CTSSILGSGANVLTF. CDR3 nucleotides: TGTACCAGTAGTATATTGGGATCTGGGGCCAACGTCCTGACTTTC.

This clonotype has at least ten counts. The chain recombines TRBV7-8 with TRBJ1-4, with 8 bases fitting TRBD1. The CDR3 length is 15 residues. CDR1 and CDR2 (germline): SGHVS, FQNEAQ. V lost 1 base and J lost 6; bases outside the gene matches: 4. The CDR3 region has the DNA TGTGCCAGCAGCTTAGTGGACAGGGAGGATGAAAAACTGTTTTTT. Translated, it gives CASSLVDREDEKLFF. Full variable domain (rest looked up from reference TRBV7-8 and TRBJ1-4): GAGVSQSPRYKVAKRGQDVALRCDPISGHVSLFWYQQALGQGPEFLTYFQNEAQLDKSGLPSDRFFAERPEGSVSTLKIQRTQQEDSAVYLCASSLVDREDEKLFFGSGTQLSVL.

J is TRBJ2-7 and V is TRBV19; TRBD1 matches at 9 bases. The CDR3 consists of 13 residues. The J segment lost 6 bases and the V segment lost 6 bases, leaving 6 bases of the junction unmatched. CDR1 and CDR2 (germline): LNHDA, SQIVND (reference sequence). The CDR3 loop is CASSDRDRVEQYF. The CDR3 region has the DNA TGTGCCAGTAGCGACCGGGACAGGGTCGAGCAGTACTTC.

The chain recombines TRBV5-1 with TRBJ1-1, with D possibly TRBD1 on 5 matching bases. Trimming shortened V by 3 bases and J by 2 bases, and 20 bases separated the two germline ends. Germline V gene lookup returns CDR1 SGHRS and CDR2 YFSETQ. The CDR3 runs to 17 residues. CDR3 sequence reads: CASSWGGTRATNTEAFF. The CDR3 DNA follows: TGCGCCAGCAGCTGGGGGGGGACCAGGGCCACCAACACTGAAGCTTTCTTT.

In its sample, this clonotype was seen many times. The rearrangement uses TRBV20-1 and TRBJ1-4; D might be TRBD1 (5 bases). In germline, CDR1 is DFQATT, CDR2 SNEGSKA (reference sequence). Trimming shortened V by 2 bases and J by 5 bases, and 9 bases separated the two germline ends. The CDR3 consists of 13 residues. DNA for the CDR3: TGCAGTGCTAGACCCGAGGGGAATGAAAAACTGTTTTTT. It codes for CSARPEGNEKLFF.

The rearrangement uses TRBV20-1 and TRBJ1-6, with TRBD1 matching over 9 bases. In germline, CDR1 is DFQATT, CDR2 SNEGSKA (reference sequence). V trimming: 6 bases; J trimming: 7 bases; junction bases outside the gene matches: 7. The CDR3 sequence is 14 residues long. The CDR3 protein is CSANPGTGNSPLHF. CDR3 sequence (DNA): TGCAGTGCGAACCCCGGGACAGGGAATTCACCCCTCCACTTT.

V usage is TRBV7-8 and J usage is TRBJ2-3; 11 positions agree with TRBD2. CDR1 is SGHVS, CDR2 FQNEAQ, per germline. Trimming cost V 3 bases and J 5 bases; bases outside gene matches: 7. CDR3 length equals 16 residues. CDR3 sequence: CASSFPSGGRGDTQYF. Here the CDR3 DNA reads TGTGCCAGCAGCTTCCCTAGCGGGGGGCGAGGAGATACGCAGTATTTT.

V is TRBV6-1 and J is TRBJ2-5; the D call may be TRBD1 or TRBD2 (5 bases each). Germline loops: CDR1 MNHNS, CDR2 SASEGT. Between the trimmed V and J ends, which lost 8 bases and 9 bases, there was a span of 19 bases. This CDR3 spans 13 amino acids. The CDR3 loop is CASLGAAEGPQYF. The CDR3 region has the DNA TGTGCCAGCCTAGGGGCAGCGGAAGGGCCCCAGTACTTC.

This clonotype appeared many times. The genes are TRBV7-9 and TRBJ1-5, with a weak D call TRBD1 (6 bases). The CDR3 runs 15 residues. The ends were cut back, 5 bases at V and 3 bases at J, with 14 bases in the middle. Germline CDR1 and CDR2: SEHNR and FQNEAQ (reference sequence). The CDR3 DNA sequence: TGTGCCAGCAGCCGTTGGGGGGCTTCCAATCAGCCCCAGCATTTT. Amino acids: CASSRWGASNQPQHF.